This TCR beta chain was retrieved from a study of blood T cell repertoires in COVID-19. Study-wide context: The analysed material was cDNA or gDNA that came from T cells, B-cell-depleted T cells, or PBMCs.

The protocol was immunoSEQ multiplex PCR, while the TCRdb copy is restricted to in-frame clones and leaves out a portion. Of a few hundred thousand clones detected, approximately 87% appear once; the ten largest clones hold around 1.9%. The V end was cut by 4 bases, the J end by 0 bases, with 7 bases between. The CDR3 has 14 residues. CDR1 and CDR2 (germline): MDHEN, SYDVKM. The sample consisted of PBMCs or T cells enriched from blood (not recorded which). This receptor was taken from a man in his forties or fifties in a cohort exposed to, infected with or recovered from COVID-19 (not recorded which). This rearrangement joins TRBV28 to TRBJ1-5; D gene unclear. The CDR3 nucleotides are TGTGCCAGCAGTTGGGAGTATAGCAATCAGCCCCAGCATTTT. Its translation: CASSWEYSNQPQHF.